This TCR beta chain was identified during a study of control samples from healthy donors and cancer patients. The protocol was immunoSEQ multiplex PCR, while the TCRdb copy is restricted to in-frame clones and leaves out a portion. Here the sample spans approximately 94,000 clones, about 89% being singletons. J was trimmed by 5 bases and V by 6 bases; bases with no gene match: 10. The CDR3 extends over 15 amino acids. Germline CDR1 is LNHDA and CDR2 is SQIVND (reference sequence). Sequences were obtained from blood. The genes are TRBV19 and TRBJ1-1; 9 bases line up with TRBD1. This sequence was found in a woman in her twenties or thirties in good health. The CDR3 sequence: CASSDGQGMMTEAFF. The CDR3 DNA sequence: TGTGCCAGTAGCGACGGACAGGGGATGATGACTGAAGCTTTCTTT.